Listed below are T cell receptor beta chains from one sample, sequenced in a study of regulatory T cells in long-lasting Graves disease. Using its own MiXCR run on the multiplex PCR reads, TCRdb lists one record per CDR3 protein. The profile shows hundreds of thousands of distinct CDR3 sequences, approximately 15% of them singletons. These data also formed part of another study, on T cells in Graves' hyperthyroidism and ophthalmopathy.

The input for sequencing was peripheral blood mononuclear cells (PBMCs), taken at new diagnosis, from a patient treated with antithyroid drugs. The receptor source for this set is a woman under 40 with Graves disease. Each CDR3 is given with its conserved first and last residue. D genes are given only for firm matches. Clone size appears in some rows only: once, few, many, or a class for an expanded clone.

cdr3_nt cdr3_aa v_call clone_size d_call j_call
TGCGCCAGCAGCTCCGAACACGCATATACGCAGTATTTT CASSSEHAYTQYF TRBV5-8 NA NA TRBJ2-3
TGCAGTGCTAGAGATAGTTTTGTTGAGAGCACAGATACGCAGTATTTT CSARDSFVESTDTQYF TRBV20-1 many NA TRBJ2-3
TGTGCCAGCAGCTTAGCCCGGGGAGGGGCCAACGTCCTGACTTTC CASSLARGGANVLTF TRBV7-9 few NA TRBJ2-6
TGTGCCAGCAGCTTAATCGAAACCGGGGCCGCAGATACGCAGTATTTT CASSLIETGAADTQYF TRBV7-2 many NA TRBJ2-3
TGTGCCAGCAGAAGAGACAGGGCGGAGTCACCCCTCCACTTT CASRRDRAESPLHF TRBV28 NA TRBD1 TRBJ1-6
TGTGCTAGTGGTCTGAGTATGGGACACCAGGCATACGAGCAGTACTTC CASGLSMGHQAYEQYF TRBV12-5 NA NA TRBJ2-7
TGTGCCTGGAGTGTAACTCTAGCTAGCGGGAGGTACAATGAGCAGTTCTTC CAWSVTLASGRYNEQFF TRBV30 NA TRBD2 TRBJ2-1
TGTGCCATTGCCGAATCCTTAGCGGGAGGACGAAATACGCAGTATTTT CAIAESLAGGRNTQYF TRBV10-3 many TRBD2 TRBJ2-3
TGTGCCAGCAGTCCAATCGGGACTAGCTACAATGAGCAGTTCTTC CASSPIGTSYNEQFF TRBV7-2 many TRBD2 TRBJ2-1
TGTGCCAGCAGTTCCTCCGGGACAGGGGATCACGAGCAGTACTTC CASSSSGTGDHEQYF TRBV28 many TRBD1 TRBJ2-7
TGTGCCAGCAGCTCTGCAGGAGAGACCCAGTACTTC CASSSAGETQYF TRBV7-2 NA NA TRBJ2-5
TGTGCCAGCAGCTTGGGTAGCGGAAACGCCTTTGGGCAGTACTTC CASSLGSGNAFGQYF TRBV11-2 NA NA TRBJ2-7
TGTGCCAGCTCTCAAGATGGAGGCTATGGCTACACCTTC CASSQDGGYGYTF TRBV2 many NA TRBJ1-2
TGTGCCAGCAGCGGGGGCCTTTTAAGGGGTTCACCCCTCCACTTT CASSGGLLRGSPLHF TRBV6-1 few NA TRBJ1-6
TGTGCCAGCAGCTTGAGGAGACATCAAGGGGAAAACGAGCAGTACTTC CASSLRRHQGENEQYF TRBV11-2 few NA TRBJ2-7
TGTGCCAGCAGTTTCGACAGGGCCTACTATGGCTACACCTTC CASSFDRAYYGYTF TRBV28 NA TRBD1 TRBJ1-2
TGTGCCAGCAGTTGGAGGGATGACTACGAGCAGTACTTC CASSWRDDYEQYF TRBV27 many NA TRBJ2-7
TGCGCCAGCAGCAACCAAGACAGGGAGGGGACCGGGGAGCTGTTTTTT CASSNQDREGTGELFF TRBV5-1 many NA TRBJ2-2
TGTGCCAGCAGCGCGAGTCCCCTTTCCAAGCGGACCAGTCCCACAGATACGCAGTATTTT CASSASPLSKRTSPTDTQYF TRBV7-9 NA NA TRBJ2-3
TGTGCCAGCAGCCGTTGGGGAGATACAAGCAATCAGCCCCAGCATTTT CASSRWGDTSNQPQHF TRBV7-2 many NA TRBJ1-5
TGTGCCACCGGAGCTAACTATGGCTACACCTTC CATGANYGYTF TRBV25-1 NA NA TRBJ1-2
TGTGCCAGCAGTTACCGCGCCTCCCCCCCGGCTAATGAAAAACTGTTTTTT CASSYRASPPANEKLFF TRBV6-2/TRBV6-3 many NA TRBJ1-4
TGTGCCATCAGTGAGCCAGAGTATTACGAGCAGTACTTC CAISEPEYYEQYF TRBV10-3 NA NA TRBJ2-7
TGTGCCAGCAGCCTGTGGGGGGGCGGGCAGCCCCAGCATTTT CASSLWGGGQPQHF TRBV11-2 many NA TRBJ1-5
TGTGCCAGCAGTTACCTAGACAGATCCAGTGAAGCTTTCTTT CASSYLDRSSEAFF TRBV6-5 NA NA TRBJ1-1
TGTGCCAGCTCACCATTCAGGGATGCGGGCGATACGCAGTATTTT CASSPFRDAGDTQYF TRBV18 NA NA TRBJ2-3
TGCGCCAGCAGCTTGGCAGGGGGCGGTTTCGAGCAGTACTTC CASSLAGGGFEQYF TRBV5-1 once TRBD1 TRBJ2-7
TGTGCCAGCAGTTTGGTAGGACAGGGGTCGACTGAAGCTTTCTTT CASSLVGQGSTEAFF TRBV27 NA TRBD1 TRBJ1-1
TGTGCCAGCAGTGAATGGGGATCGGAAATTATTAATCGAAACACCATATATTTT CASSEWGSEIINRNTIYF TRBV2 few NA TRBJ1-3
TGCAGCTCAGGACTAGTAGGAGAGACCCAGTACTTC CSSGLVGETQYF TRBV29-1 NA TRBD2 TRBJ2-5
TGTGCCAGCAGTTTGGGGCAGCTTGAAGCTTTCTTT CASSLGQLEAFF TRBV12-3/TRBV12-4 many NA TRBJ1-1
TGTGCCAGCAGCTCGTATGAAGATACGCAGTATTTT CASSSYEDTQYF TRBV7-2 NA NA TRBJ2-3
TGTGCCAGCAGGGGTGGACTATTAACGTCGAGGGGCAAATACAATGAGCAGTTCTTC CASRGGLLTSRGKYNEQFF TRBV2 NA NA TRBJ2-1